This T cell receptor (beta chain) appears in the sequencing data of a study of identical twins. A single record per CDR3 protein comes from TCRdb applying MiXCR to the 5' RACE reads. The sample lists some 660,000 distinct CDR3 sequences; 8.6% were seen once. The trim removed 0 bases at V and 4 bases at J, leaving 5 bases unmatched. The germline CDR1 and CDR2 sequences are MNHEY and SVGAGI. The CDR3 contains 16 residues. These data were also reused for a study on yellow fever vaccine responses in identical twins. That work contributes: Each twin's T cell response to the vaccine was reported to look partly convergent and partly personalized.

What was sequenced was PBMCs. The J gene is TRBJ2-3, the V gene TRBV6-5; 9 bases map to TRBD2. This receptor was identified in a woman aged 18-29 years in good health. CDR3 sequence reads: CASSYSLREGSDTQYF. The CDR3 nucleotides read TGTGCCAGCAGTTACTCTTTGCGGGAGGGCTCAGATACGCAGTATTTT.